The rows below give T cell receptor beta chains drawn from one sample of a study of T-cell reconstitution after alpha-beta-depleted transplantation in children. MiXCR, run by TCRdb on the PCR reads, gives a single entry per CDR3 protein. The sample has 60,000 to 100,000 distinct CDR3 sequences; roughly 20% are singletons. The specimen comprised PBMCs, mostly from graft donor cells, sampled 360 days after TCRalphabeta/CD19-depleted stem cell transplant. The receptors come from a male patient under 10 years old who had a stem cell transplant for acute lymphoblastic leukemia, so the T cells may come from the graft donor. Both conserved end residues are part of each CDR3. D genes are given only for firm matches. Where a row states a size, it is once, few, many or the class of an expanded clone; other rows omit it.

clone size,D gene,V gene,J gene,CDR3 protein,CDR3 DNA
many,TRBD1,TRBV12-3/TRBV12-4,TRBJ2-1,CASSLAPTGAIYEQFF,TGTGCCAGCAGTTTAGCCCCGACAGGGGCAATATATGAGCAGTTCTTC
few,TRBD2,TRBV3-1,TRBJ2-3,CASSQGASGIRDTDTQYF,TGTGCCAGCAGCCAAGGCGCTAGCGGGATAAGGGACACAGATACGCAGTATTTT
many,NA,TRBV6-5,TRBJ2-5,CASSYGSWGETQYF,TGTGCCAGCAGTTACGGTTCCTGGGGGGAGACCCAGTACTTC
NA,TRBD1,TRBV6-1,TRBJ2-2,CASSQRQGPNTGELFF,TGTGCCAGCAGTCAGAGACAGGGACCGAACACCGGGGAGCTGTTTTTT
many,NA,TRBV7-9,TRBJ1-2,CASSFDLSGYTF,TGTGCCAGCAGCTTTGATCTTAGTGGCTACACCTTC
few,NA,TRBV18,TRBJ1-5,CASSPSEQGQPQHF,TGTGCCAGCTCACCATCGGAACAGGGACAGCCCCAGCATTTT
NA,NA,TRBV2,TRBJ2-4,CASSPLGGGVPLAKNIQYF,TGTGCCAGCAGTCCCTTAGGGGGAGGTGTTCCCCTAGCCAAAAACATTCAGTACTTC
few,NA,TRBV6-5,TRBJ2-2,CASSYSGGKYGELFF,TGTGCCAGCAGTTACTCAGGGGGGAAATACGGGGAGCTGTTTTTT
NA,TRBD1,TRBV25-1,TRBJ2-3,CASSPARGPDTQYF,TGTGCCAGCAGTCCAGCCAGGGGGCCAGATACGCAGTATTTT
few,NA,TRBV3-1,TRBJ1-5,CASSQEALTGDTQHF,TGTGCCAGCAGCCAAGAGGCCCTTACCGGGGATACGCAGCATTTT
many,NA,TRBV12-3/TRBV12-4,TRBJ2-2,CASTPGRDSGELFF,TGTGCCAGCACTCCCGGGCGGGACTCCGGGGAGCTGTTTTTT
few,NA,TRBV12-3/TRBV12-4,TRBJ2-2,CASSLEGPNTGELFF,TGTGCCAGCAGTTTGGAGGGGCCGAACACCGGGGAGCTGTTTTTT
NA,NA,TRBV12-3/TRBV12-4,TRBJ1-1,CASSEVRSEAFF,TGTGCCAGCAGCGAGGTCCGGAGTGAAGCTTTCTTT
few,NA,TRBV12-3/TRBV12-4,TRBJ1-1,CASSPEGPEAFF,TGTGCCAGCAGTCCCGAGGGGCCTGAAGCTTTCTTT
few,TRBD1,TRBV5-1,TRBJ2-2,CASSPEVQGAGELFF,TGCGCCAGCAGCCCGGAGGTCCAGGGGGCCGGGGAGCTGTTTTTT
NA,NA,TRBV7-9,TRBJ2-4,CASSLSIAKNIQYF,TGTGCCAGCAGCTTATCCATAGCCAAAAACATTCAGTACTTC